This entry concerns a single T cell receptor beta chain. This entry belongs to a study of T cell changes during pregnancy in multiple sclerosis. The CDR3 is 14 amino acids. V lost 3 bases to trimming and J lost 1 base, with 9 bases between them. Per the germline V gene, CDR1 is LNHDA and CDR2 is SQIVND (reference sequence). TCRdb's copy holds only in-frame clones and misses some; the assay was immunoSEQ multiplex PCR. The table lists approximately 72,000 clones, about 94% of them singletons. The sequenced sample was peripheral blood, obtained in the first trimester of pregnancy. This sequence was found in a female donor in good health, enrolled as a control in a pregnancy study. The chain couples TRBV19 to TRBJ2-5; D might be TRBD2 (6 bases). The CDR3 reads CASSIGSGQETQYF. For the CDR3, the DNA is TGTGCCAGTAGTATCGGTAGCGGCCAAGAGACCCAGTACTTC.